The subject of this entry is one T cell receptor (beta chain). The antigen remains undetermined. Next came a second PCR, run for about 6 to 11 cycles, which used a sample-barcoded 5' primer along with a J-beta primer mix. TCRdb reanalysed the 5' RACE reads using MiXCR and keeps one entry per CDR3 protein. Of about 1.8 million distinct CDR3 sequences listed, roughly 52% are singletons. The data were taken from a study of blood T cells in healthy people across ages. General study results and limits: Versus aged donors, long-lived donors had higher diversity and more naive CD4+ cells.

The CDR3 runs to 18 residues. Between the trimmed V and J ends, which lost 5 bases and 0 bases, there was a span of 20 bases. This rearrangement joins TRBV12-3 or TRBV12-4 to TRBJ1-5, with D uncertain. The sequence came from a woman in her thirties or forties in good health. Sequencing was performed on blood. The CDR3 loop is CASSGRVGRSHSNQPQHF. CDR3 bases: TGTGCCAGCAGTGGCCGTGTGGGCCGAAGTCATAGCAATCAGCCCCAGCATTTT.